This TCR beta chain was obtained from a study of T cell responses to AZD1222 COVID-19 vaccine. J gave up 3 bases and V 3 bases, and 4 bases lay outside the gene matches. This CDR3 has 14 residues. From germline, CDR1 is DFQATT and CDR2 SNEGSKA (reference sequence). Sequencing used immunoSEQ multiplex PCR; TCRdb keeps in-frame clones, though not all of them. The sample includes 120,000 or so clones, around 90% of them seen just once. The material was peripheral blood, obtained on day 0 of AZD1222 vaccination. The chain joins TRBV20-1 to TRBJ2-7, with TRBD2 matching over 11 bases. The TCR sequence derives from an adult in good health. The CDR3 coding sequence is TGCAGTGCTAGTGGACTAGCGGGCCGCTACGAGCAGTACTTC. Translating gives CSASGLAGRYEQYF.